Following are 19 T cell receptor beta chains from one sample sequenced in a study of cytomegalovirus exposure and HLA in healthy donors. Generated by immunoSEQ multiplex PCR, the TCRdb table keeps only in-frame clones and is missing some. The sample shows 55,000 to 65,000 clones, around nine tenths of them seen only once. Sequencing input: PBMCs. The receptor set was obtained from a young man in good health and CMV-seronegative.

The rearrangement links TRBV5-1 to TRBJ1-1; 7 bases are a match to TRBD1. The germline CDR1 and CDR2 sequences are SGHRS and YFSETQ. V lost 4 bases and J lost 4; bases outside the gene matches: 7. This CDR3 spans 14 amino acids. This chain's CDR3 is CASSTDRAGTEAFF. CDR3 bases: TGCGCCAGCAGCACTGACAGGGCGGGCACTGAAGCTTTCTTT.

The V and J genes are TRBV5-4 and TRBJ1-1; 9 bases align to TRBD1. V shed 4 bases and J 6 bases; nucleotides not matched to a gene: 7. Germline V gene lookup returns CDR1 SGHNT and CDR2 YYREEE (reference sequence). The CDR3 is 14 amino acids. DNA for the CDR3: TGTGCCAGCAGCATACAGGGGGCGCTTGCTGAAGCTTTCTTT. This translates into CASSIQGALAEAFF.

V gene TRBV10-3 combines with J gene TRBJ2-5, with 9 nucleotides matching TRBD1. The trim removed 6 bases at V and 2 bases at J, leaving 10 bases unmatched. CDR3 length: 16 residues. Per germline, CDR1 ENHRY and CDR2 SYGVKD. CDR3 coding DNA: TGTGCCATCAGCTCCGGGACAGGGAGGCAACAAGAGACCCAGTACTTC. This gives the protein CAISSGTGRQQETQYF.

V usage is TRBV13 and J usage is TRBJ1-1, with D uncertain. The CDR3 has 15 amino acids. V gave up 5 bases and J gave up 4 bases, with 17 bases separating them. Germline CDR1 PRHDT, CDR2 FYEKMQ (reference sequence). The CDR3 nucleotides are TGTGCCAGCAGCCCCTCCAACGTATACGGCACTGAAGCTTTCTTT. It codes for CASSPSNVYGTEAFF.

The chain uses TRBV28 and TRBJ1-2; no reliable D call. The CDR3 is 14 amino acids. The V end lost 2 bases, the J end lost 4 bases, and 11 bases lay between the germline ends. Germline V gene lookup returns CDR1 MDHEN and CDR2 SYDVKM. CDR3 coding DNA: TGTGCCAGCAGTTTAGTGTCTATAGTCTATGGCTACACCTTC. This encodes CASSLVSIVYGYTF.

V gene TRBV29-1 combines with J gene TRBJ2-2, with 10 bases identical to TRBD2. CDR3 length equals 15 residues. Trimming took 4 bases from V and 4 from J; bases not matched to a gene: 6. From germline, CDR1 is SQVTM and CDR2 ANQGSEA. The CDR3 loop reads CSVGRTSGVTGELFF. DNA of the CDR3: TGCAGCGTTGGACGAACTAGCGGGGTCACCGGGGAGCTGTTTTTT.

The chain recombines TRBV6-5 with TRBJ2-2; possibly TRBD1 for D (7 bases). The CDR3 totals 15 residues. The ends were cut back, 6 bases at V and 6 bases at J, with 17 bases in the middle. The germline V gene encodes CDR1 MNHEY and CDR2 SVGAGI. DNA of the CDR3: TGTGCCAGCAGCGGAGGGACAGTTCCCCCCGGGGAGCTGTTTTTT. As protein: CASSGGTVPPGELFF.

A single count supports this clone. The rearrangement links TRBV29-1 to TRBJ1-4; D remains ambiguous. The V and J ends lost 8 bases and 0 bases respectively, with 10 bases between them. The germline V gene has CDR1 SQVTM and CDR2 ANQGSEA. The CDR3 consists of 13 residues. As DNA, the CDR3 is TGCAGCCCCTCCCGGGCAACTAATGAAAAACTGTTTTTT. Amino acid sequence: CSPSRATNEKLFF.

The gene calls are TRBV27 and TRBJ1-1; 7 nucleotides match TRBD1. This CDR3 contains 13 residues. With V trimmed by 4 bases and J by 2 bases, 1 base remained unmatched. Per the germline V gene, CDR1 is MNHEY and CDR2 is SMNVEV (reference sequence). The CDR3 DNA reads TGTGCCAGCAGTTACAGGGGAAACACTGAAGCTTTCTTT. It yields the protein CASSYRGNTEAFF.

The V and J genes are TRBV7-6 and TRBJ2-7; 8 nucleotides line up with TRBD1. The CDR3 is 15 amino acids. V trimming: 5 bases; J trimming: 3 bases; junction bases outside the gene matches: 9. Looked up from germline, CDR1 is SGHVS and CDR2 is FNYEAQ. In DNA form, the CDR3 reads TGTGCCAGCAGCCCCGGACAGGGAATGTTCTACGAGCAGTACTTC. It codes for CASSPGQGMFYEQYF.

The CDR3 DNA sequence: TGTGCCAGCAGTTTCGACAGGGCCGAGCAGTACTTC. It encodes CASSFDRAEQYF. The chain carries TRBV28 and TRBJ2-5; 7 nucleotides align to TRBD1. The J call may be wrong; the DNA end is better matched by TRBJ2-7. The CDR3 consists of 12 residues. The germline gives CDR1 MDHEN, CDR2 SYDVKM.

The V gene is TRBV7-2, the J gene TRBJ2-5; 10 bases map to TRBD2. In germline, CDR1 is SGHTA, CDR2 FQGNSA. The CDR3 is 16 amino acids. Losses at the gene ends were 4 bases for V and 1 base for J; bases not matched to a gene: 6. DNA of the CDR3: TGTGCCAGCAGCTCTGCTAGCGGGAGTGGCCAAGAGACCCAGTACTTC. It specifies CASSSASGSGQETQYF.

The V and J genes are TRBV5-1 and TRBJ2-6, with a weak D call TRBD1 (5 bases). Trimming cost V 2 bases and J 0 bases, with 9 bases left between them. Germline CDR1 reads SGHRS; CDR2 reads YFSETQ. The CDR3 extends over 16 amino acids. The CDR3 nucleotides read TGCGCCAGCAGCTTAACAGGAACCTCTGGGGCCAACGTCCTGACTTTC. The encoded protein is CASSLTGTSGANVLTF.

A few counts support this clone. This chain joins TRBV7-2 and TRBJ1-5; 8 positions agree with TRBD1. Germline values: CDR1 SGHTA, CDR2 FQGNSA. This CDR3 has 16 residues. Unmatched junction bases numbered 10, after V lost 2 bases and J lost 7 bases. The CDR3 sequence is CASSLQSGGAGQPQHF. CDR3 nucleotide sequence: TGTGCCAGCAGCTTACAATCAGGGGGCGCGGGGCAGCCCCAGCATTTT.

This sequence joins TRBV2 and TRBJ2-3; possible D gene TRBD1, 5 bases. With 7 bases removed from V and 5 bases from J, the gap between germline ends came to 7 bases. Germline CDR1 SNHLY, CDR2 FYNNEI. This CDR3 region has 11 residues. In DNA, the CDR3 is TGTGCCAGCAACAGGAAAGATACGCAGTATTTT. Protein sequence: CASNRKDTQYF.

V and J are TRBV19 and TRBJ1-5; possible D gene TRBD1, 5 bases. Trimming removed 1 base from V and 5 bases from J, with 12 bases in between. The germline V gene encodes CDR1 LNHDA and CDR2 SQIVND (reference sequence). CDR3 length: 15 amino acids. CDR3 nucleotides: TGTGCCAGTAGTATAGCTAAGGGGCCCGATCAGCCCCAGCATTTT. As protein: CASSIAKGPDQPQHF.

The gene calls are TRBV6-6 and TRBJ1-2; D is unclear. This CDR3 is 11 amino acids long. Germline CDR1 and CDR2: MNHNY and SVGAGI (reference sequence). V was cut by 5 bases and J by 7 bases, with 8 bases left in between. The CDR3 loop reads CASSQEGGYTF. CDR3 in DNA: TGTGCCAGCAGTCAGGAGGGTGGCTACACCTTC.

The chain joins TRBV25-1 to TRBJ2-2; tentatively, D is TRBD1 (5 bases). Germline lookup yields CDR1 MGHDK and CDR2 SYGVNS. This CDR3 is 13 amino acids long. V lost 3 bases and J lost 3, with 5 bases in between. CDR3 sequence reads: CASSDRDTGELFF. The CDR3 nucleotides read TGTGCCAGCAGTGACAGGGACACCGGGGAGCTGTTTTTT.

The chain employs TRBV6-5 and TRBJ2-7, with D maybe TRBD1 (5 bases). The ends were cut back, 0 bases at V and 4 bases at J, with 10 bases in the middle. Germline CDR1 reads MNHEY; CDR2 reads SVGAGI. This CDR3 is 14 amino acids long. CDR3 nucleotides: TGTGCCAGCAGTTACTCTATCGACAGATACGAGCAGTACTTC. Translation: CASSYSIDRYEQYF.